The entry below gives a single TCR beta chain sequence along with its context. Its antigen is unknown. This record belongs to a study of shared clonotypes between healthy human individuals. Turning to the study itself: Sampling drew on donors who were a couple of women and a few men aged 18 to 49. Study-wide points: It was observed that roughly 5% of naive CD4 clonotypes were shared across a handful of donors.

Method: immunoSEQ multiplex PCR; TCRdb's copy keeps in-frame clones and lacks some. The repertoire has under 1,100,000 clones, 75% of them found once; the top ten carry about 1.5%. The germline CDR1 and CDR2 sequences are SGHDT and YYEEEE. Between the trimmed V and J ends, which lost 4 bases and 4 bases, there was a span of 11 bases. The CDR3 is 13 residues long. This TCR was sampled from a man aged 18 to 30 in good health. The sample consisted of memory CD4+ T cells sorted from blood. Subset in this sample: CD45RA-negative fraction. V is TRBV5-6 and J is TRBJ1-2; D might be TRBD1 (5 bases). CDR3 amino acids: CASSARDSYGYTF. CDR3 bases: TGTGCCAGCAGCGCACGAGACAGCTATGGCTACACCTTC.